Shown below are 13 T cell receptor beta chains from a single sample sequenced in a study of human T cells and chemical hapten exposure (dated by TCRdb to the early 2020s). The time point label for this specimen denotes: pre-sensitization, week 0. The treatment or condition label here, explained by the study, means: therapeutic diphenylcyclopropenone sensitization with weekly scalp DPC. The library was built by means of RACE. Sequencing was carried out with a NextSeq 500. TCRdb applied fastp at Q25 and MiXCR to the public reads, then kept only in-frame beta chains. Entries are consolidated by CDR3 protein sequence, retaining the most common genes and DNA. The sample table contains about 180,000 distinct CDR3 sequences; only one count was recorded for nearly 30% of them. The ten most abundant clones make up about 2.8% of the sample. The sample was whole blood, taken in connection with sensitization to the hapten diphenylcyclopropenone (DPC). The receptors here all came from a woman in her 30s with alopecia areata. Some clones in this sample may be carry-over from other donors' samples.

The chain is built from TRBV5-4 and TRBJ1-3, with 7 positions matching TRBD1. Germline CDR1 is SGHNT and CDR2 is YYREEE (reference sequence). Trimming removed 3 bases from V and 0 bases from J; junction bases left unmatched: 6. The CDR3 has 16 amino acids. The CDR3 coding sequence is TGTGCCAGCAGCTCGGGACAGCGGGGCTCTGGAAACACCATATATTTT. Its protein product is CASSSGQRGSGNTIYF. The complete variable domain, with remaining parts taken from reference TRBV5-4 and TRBJ1-3, reads ETGVTQSPTHLIKTRGQQVTLRCSSQSGHNTVSWYQQALGQGPQFIFQYYREEENGRGNFPPRFSGLQFPNYSSELNVNALELDDSALYLCASSSGQRGSGNTIYFGEGSWLTVV.

This clonotype was seen a few times. This rearrangement joins TRBV12-3 or TRBV12-4 to TRBJ2-2; no definite D call. This CDR3 is 14 amino acids long. V lost 3 bases and J 6 bases, leaving 11 bases between the germline ends. The CDR3 loop reads CASSLDLWSGELFF. CDR3 sequence (DNA): TGTGCCAGCAGTTTGGATCTTTGGTCCGGGGAGCTGTTTTTT.

In this sample, this clonotype turned up a few times. J is TRBJ1-5 and V is TRBV10-3; the D is unclear. Per germline, CDR1 ENHRY and CDR2 SYGVKD. V lost 6 bases and J 3 bases, leaving 12 bases between the germline ends. The CDR3 has 14 amino acids. In DNA form, the CDR3 reads TGTGCCATCAGCCCAGAGCCGCTCAATCAGCCCCAGCATTTT. This encodes CAISPEPLNQPQHF.

The rearrangement links TRBV7-9 to TRBJ1-5, with D unresolved. The CDR3 runs 13 residues. Germline V lookup: CDR1 SEHNR, CDR2 FQNEAQ (reference sequence). Trimming took off 4 bases at V and 5 bases at J, with 9 bases between the two ends. The CDR3 DNA is TGTGCCAGCAGCTCCCTAAACGATCAGCCCCAGCATTTT. Translated: CASSSLNDQPQHF.

V and J are TRBV7-2 and TRBJ1-2; 8 bases match TRBD1. V lost 0 bases to trimming and J lost 8 bases; unmatched junction nucleotides: 17. Per the germline V gene, CDR1 is SGHTA and CDR2 is FQGNSA. The CDR3 length is 18 residues. CDR3 sequence (DNA): TGTGCCAGCAGCTTAGCTCTGGGACAGGCGGACTGGGCGGGCGGCTACACCTTC. Protein product: CASSLALGQADWAGGYTF.

This clonotype has more than one count but fewer than ten. This chain uses TRBV9 with TRBJ1-2, with a possible D match to TRBD1 (5 bases). The CDR3 consists of 15 residues. V was clipped by 0 bases and J by 2 bases, with 11 bases between them. Germline-derived CDR1 and CDR2 are SGDLS and YYNGEE. Here the CDR3 reads CASSVGDGHNYGYTF. For the CDR3, the DNA is TGTGCCAGCAGCGTAGGGGACGGTCACAACTATGGCTACACCTTC.

This rearrangement joins TRBV20-1 to TRBJ1-2, with unresolved D. The V gene's germline CDR1 is DFQATT and CDR2 SNEGSKA (reference sequence). Deletions cut 6 bases from V and 6 bases from J, with 17 bases between. This CDR3 spans 13 amino acids. The CDR3 loop is CSASGPQPDGYTF. The DNA for the CDR3 is TGCAGTGCATCCGGACCTCAGCCGGATGGCTACACCTTC.

This clonotype occurred a few times. The J gene is TRBJ1-2, the V gene TRBV20-1; 7 nucleotides align to TRBD1. CDR3 length: 12 amino acids. Germline V lookup: CDR1 DFQATT, CDR2 SNEGSKA (reference sequence). Unmatched junction bases numbered 3, after V lost 3 bases and J lost 5 bases. CDR3 sequence (DNA): TGCAGTGCTAGCGACAGGGTTTATGGCTACACCTTC. Translating it yields CSASDRVYGYTF.

The V and J genes are TRBV7-9 and TRBJ1-1; a weak D match, TRBD1 (5 bases). Trimming removed 4 bases from V and 0 bases from J, with 15 bases in between. The V gene's germline CDR1 is SEHNR and CDR2 FQNEAQ (reference sequence). This CDR3 comprises 16 residues. In nucleotides, the CDR3 is TGTGCCAGCAGCTCCTTGCAACAGGTATTGAACACTGAAGCTTTCTTT. Translation: CASSSLQQVLNTEAFF.

This rearrangement joins TRBV28 to TRBJ2-3; the match to TRBD1 covers 7 bases. CDR3 length: 17 residues. The germline V gene encodes CDR1 MDHEN and CDR2 SYDVKM. V shed 10 bases and J 2 bases; nucleotides not matched to a gene: 18. CDR3 nucleotide sequence: TGTGCCACCGTCCCCTCGACAGGGAGTGTGACCACAGATACGCAGTATTTT. Its protein product is CATVPSTGSVTTDTQYF.

This sequence joins TRBV20-1 and TRBJ2-1, with a possible D match to TRBD2 (5 bases). The V end lost 4 bases, the J end lost 3 bases, and 19 bases lay between the germline ends. From germline, CDR1 is DFQATT and CDR2 SNEGSKA (reference sequence). CDR3 length equals 16 residues. This CDR3 reads CSATLGRGVVYNEQFF. The CDR3, as DNA: TGCAGTGCTACCCTAGGACGGGGAGTGGTCTACAATGAGCAGTTCTTC.

This clonotype has more than one count but fewer than ten. The V and J genes are TRBV6-5 and TRBJ2-1, with D possibly matching TRBD2 (8 bases). This CDR3 contains 17 residues. V lost 2 bases and J lost 4, with 18 bases in between. In germline, CDR1 is MNHEY, CDR2 SVGAGI. The CDR3 is CASSYPPGGGRYNEQFF. The DNA of the CDR3 is TGTGCCAGCAGTTACCCGCCGGGAGGGGGCCGGTACAATGAGCAGTTCTTC.

The V and J genes are TRBV20-1 and TRBJ1-4, with 8 positions matching TRBD1. V lost 4 bases and J lost 6; bases outside the gene matches: 7. This CDR3 region has 14 residues. The V gene's germline CDR1 is DFQATT and CDR2 SNEGSKA (reference sequence). The CDR3 DNA follows: TGCAGTGCTAAAAACCCGACAGGGGATGAAAAACTGTTTTTT. It codes for CSAKNPTGDEKLFF.